This paragraph covers one T cell receptor beta chain sequence. Its antigen remains unknown. Using immunoSEQ multiplex PCR, the repertoire was profiled, and TCRdb retains in-frame clones only, with some absent. The table has 30,000 to 45,000 clones, about 85% seen once; the top ten hold less than 4.5%. The sample belongs to a study of OX40 agonist ivuxolimab in advanced cancers. Study-level background: Cancers in dose escalation were hepatocellular, melanoma, renal cell and head and neck. Those enrolled were roughly 80% male, with a mean age of roughly 60 years and ages from roughly 20 to 90.

Study-level points and caveats: Clonal expansion in partial responders at 0.1-3.0 mg/kg ranked among the lowest.

Germline V gives CDR1 MRHNA, CDR2 SNTAGT. V was pared by 0 bases and J by 3 bases, with 10 bases between. The length of the CDR3 is 15 residues. The source of this sequence is an adult with an advanced solid tumor such as melanoma, head and neck, liver or kidney cancer. The chain carries TRBV6-4 and TRBJ2-3; TRBD2 might be the D (5 bases). The specimen was CD4+ or CD8+ T cells sorted from blood, collected in a trial of the OX40 agonist ivuxolimab. CDR3 DNA sequence: TGTGCCAGCAGTGACTCGAGTCGGGGAACAGATACGCAGTATTTT. Its translation is CASSDSSRGTDTQYF.